The 4 T cell receptor beta chains reported below all come from one sample, sequenced in a study of tissue T cells after allogeneic stem cell transplantation. Specified time point: mouse harvest day 14 after allogeneic transplant. Each mouse received 10^7 T-cell-depleted marrow cells plus 10^6 splenic CD5+ T cells by tail vein. The repertoire was sequenced with immunoSEQ multiplex PCR; TCRdb's copy has only in-frame clones and lacks some. Among a few thousand clones listed, over 45% were seen once. The sample consisted of gut tissue. The receptors stem from a female BALB/c mouse given C57BL/6 T cells with graft-versus-host disease after an allogeneic hematopoietic cell transplant.

By frequency in the sample, this clone is medium-sized (0.01 to 0.1%). The genes and germline here are from mouse. The observed sequence ends 1 residue before the CDR3 terminus, with the missing tail filled in from the germline J gene. J is TRBJ2-7 and V is TRBV12-1; perhaps TRBD2 as D (5 bases). The germline gives CDR1 SGHSN, CDR2 HYEKVE. V gave up 0 bases and J gave up 6 bases, with 8 bases separating them. This CDR3 is built from 12 residues. Incomplete CDR3 DNA: TGTGCCAGCTCTCTCGTTGGGGTTGAACAGTAC. Translating it yields CASSLVGVEQY. The full CDR3 sequence reads CASSLVGVEQYF.

A remark on this clone: Mouse names are used for the genes. The sequence runs out 1 residue before the end of the CDR3; the remainder is reconstructed from the germline J gene. The chain carries TRBV3 and TRBJ2-4, with D maybe TRBD1 (6 bases). The CDR3 has 15 residues. V was clipped by 4 bases and J by 0 bases, with 11 bases between them. In germline, CDR1 is SNHLY, CDR2 FYNGKV (reference sequence). The part of the CDR3 DNA that was read is TGTGCCAGCAGCTCCTGGACAGATAGTCAAAACACCTTGTAC. This sequence encodes CASSSWTDSQNTLY. The full-length CDR3 reads as CASSSWTDSQNTLYF.

This clone was counted only a few times. Mouse gene names apply. The read is 1 residue too short to cover the CDR3 end, so that end is filled in from the germline J gene. The chain combines TRBV26 with TRBJ2-4; D gene ambiguous. V dropped 6 bases and J dropped 10 bases, with 17 bases sitting between them. The CDR3 extends over 13 amino acids. Germline CDR1 is KGHPV and CDR2 is FQNQEV (reference sequence). The sequenced part of the CDR3 DNA is TGTGCCAGCAGCCCCCGGGCCCGATGGGCCTTGTAC. It specifies CASSPRARWALY. The complete CDR3 reads CASSPRARWALYF.

A remark on this clone: Genes and germline come from the mouse. Coverage ceases 1 residue before the CDR3 finishes, and the germline J gene fills in the end. The chain recombines TRBV4 with TRBJ2-7; tentatively, D is TRBD1 (6 bases). Per the germline V gene, CDR1 is LGHDT and CDR2 is YNNKQL (reference sequence). CDR3 length: 13 amino acids. V lost 5 bases to trimming and J lost 3 bases, with 11 bases between them. The CDR3 protein is CASSEWDNYEQYF. The CDR3 DNA, read in part, is TGTGCCAGCAGCGAATGGGACAACTATGAACAGTAC.